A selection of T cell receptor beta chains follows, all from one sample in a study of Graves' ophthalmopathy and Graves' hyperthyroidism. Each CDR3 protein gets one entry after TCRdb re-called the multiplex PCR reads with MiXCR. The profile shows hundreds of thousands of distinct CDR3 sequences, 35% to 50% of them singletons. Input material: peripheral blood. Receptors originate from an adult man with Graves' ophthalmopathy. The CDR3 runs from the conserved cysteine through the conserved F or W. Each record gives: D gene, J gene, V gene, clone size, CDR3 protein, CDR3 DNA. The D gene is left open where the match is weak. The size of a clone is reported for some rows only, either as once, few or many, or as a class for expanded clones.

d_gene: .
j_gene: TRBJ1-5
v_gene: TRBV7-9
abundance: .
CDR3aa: CASSLLGLGVPQHF
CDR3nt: TGTGCCAGCAGCTTATTGGGCCTAGGGGTGCCCCAGCATTTT

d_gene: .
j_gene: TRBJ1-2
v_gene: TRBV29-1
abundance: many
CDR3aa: CSVVYSMPYGYTF
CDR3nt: TGCAGCGTTGTCTACAGCATGCCCTATGGCTACACCTTC

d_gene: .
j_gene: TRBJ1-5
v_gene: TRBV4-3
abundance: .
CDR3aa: CASSQDRGGSQPQHF
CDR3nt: TGCGCCAGCAGCCAAGATCGCGGGGGAAGTCAGCCCCAGCATTTT

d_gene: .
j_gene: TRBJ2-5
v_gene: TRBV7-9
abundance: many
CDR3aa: CASGEADETQYF
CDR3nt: TGTGCCAGCGGGGAAGCCGATGAGACCCAGTACTTC

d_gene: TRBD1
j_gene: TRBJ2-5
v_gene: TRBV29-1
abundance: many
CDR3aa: CSAWTGAQETQYF
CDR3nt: TGCAGCGCATGGACAGGCGCTCAAGAGACCCAGTACTTC

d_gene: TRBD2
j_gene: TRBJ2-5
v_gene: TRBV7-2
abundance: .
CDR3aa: CASSLMGLAGLETQYF
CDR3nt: TGTGCCAGCAGCTTAATGGGACTAGCGGGGTTGGAGACCCAGTACTTC

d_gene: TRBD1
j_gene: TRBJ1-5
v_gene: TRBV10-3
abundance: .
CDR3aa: CAISESGTGGNQPQHF
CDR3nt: TGTGCCATCAGTGAGTCCGGGACAGGGGGCAATCAGCCCCAGCATTTT

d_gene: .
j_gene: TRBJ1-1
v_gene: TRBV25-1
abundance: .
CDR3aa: CASSLGPLGESDAFF
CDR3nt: TGTGCCAGCAGCTTAGGGCCTTTGGGGGAGAGTGATGCTTTCTTT

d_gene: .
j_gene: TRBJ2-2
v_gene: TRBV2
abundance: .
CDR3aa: CASSRLGEVGELFF
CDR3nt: TGTGCCAGCAGCCGACTAGGGGAAGTGGGGGAGCTGTTTTTT

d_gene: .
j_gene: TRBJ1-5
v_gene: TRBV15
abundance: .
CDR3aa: CATSSQDQGSGQPQHF
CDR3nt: TGTGCCACCAGCAGCCAAGATCAGGGATCGGGTCAGCCCCAGCATTTT

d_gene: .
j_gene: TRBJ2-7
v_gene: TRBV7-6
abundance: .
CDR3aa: CASIGGPYEQYF
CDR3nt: TGTGCCAGCATAGGAGGGCCTTACGAGCAGTACTTC

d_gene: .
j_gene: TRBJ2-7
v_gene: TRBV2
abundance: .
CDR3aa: CTSTLPAGYEQYF
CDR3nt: TGTACCAGCACTCTCCCAGCCGGCTACGAGCAGTACTTC

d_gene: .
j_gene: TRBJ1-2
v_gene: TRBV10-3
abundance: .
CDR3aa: CAISERESGGYGYTF
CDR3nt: TGTGCCATCAGTGAGCGGGAGTCCGGGGGCTATGGCTACACCTTC

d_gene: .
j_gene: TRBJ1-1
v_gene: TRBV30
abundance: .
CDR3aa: CAWDRHKGTEAFF
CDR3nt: TGTGCCTGGGACAGACACAAGGGCACTGAAGCTTTCTTT

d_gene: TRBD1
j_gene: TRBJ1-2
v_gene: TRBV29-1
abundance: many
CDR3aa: CSVYPGQGIDGYTF
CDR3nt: TGCAGCGTTTACCCGGGACAGGGGATTGATGGCTACACCTTC

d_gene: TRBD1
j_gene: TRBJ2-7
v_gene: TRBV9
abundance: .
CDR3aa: CVSSVYQTGLGEQYF
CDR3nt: TGTGTCAGCAGCGTATATCAGACAGGGCTCGGCGAGCAGTACTTC

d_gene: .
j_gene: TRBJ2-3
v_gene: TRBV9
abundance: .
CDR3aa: CASSVAARTKDTQYF
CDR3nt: TGTGCCAGCAGCGTTGCTGCGCGGACGAAAGATACGCAGTATTTT

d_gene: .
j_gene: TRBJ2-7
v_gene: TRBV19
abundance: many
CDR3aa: CASSLHGGPGKYF
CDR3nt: TGTGCCAGTAGTCTGCACGGGGGCCCGGGAAAGTACTTC

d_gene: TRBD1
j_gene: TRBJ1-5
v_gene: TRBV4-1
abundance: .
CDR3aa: CASSQGRGQGDQPQHF
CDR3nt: TGCGCCAGCAGCCAAGGAAGGGGACAGGGGGATCAGCCCCAGCATTTT

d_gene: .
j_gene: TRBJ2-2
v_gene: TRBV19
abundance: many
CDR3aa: CASSISQGNTGELFF
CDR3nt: TGTGCCAGTAGTATTTCACAGGGGAACACCGGGGAGCTGTTTTTT

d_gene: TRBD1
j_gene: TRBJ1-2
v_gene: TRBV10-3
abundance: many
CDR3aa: CASSSRDRANYGYTF
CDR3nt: TGTGCCAGCAGTTCACGGGACAGGGCTAACTATGGCTACACCTTC

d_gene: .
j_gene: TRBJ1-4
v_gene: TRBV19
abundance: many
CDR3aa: CASSPVSTNEKLFF
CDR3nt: TGTGCCAGTAGTCCCGTCTCAACTAATGAAAAACTGTTTTTT

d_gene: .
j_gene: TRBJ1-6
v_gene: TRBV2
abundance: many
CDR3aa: CASRPLAGGQTSPLHF
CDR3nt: TGTGCCAGCAGGCCTTTAGCCGGGGGGCAGACTTCACCCCTCCACTTT

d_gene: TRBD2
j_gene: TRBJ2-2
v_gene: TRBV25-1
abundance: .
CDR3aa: CASSETSGSYANTGELFF
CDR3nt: TGTGCCAGCAGTGAGACTAGCGGGAGTTACGCGAACACCGGGGAGCTGTTTTTT

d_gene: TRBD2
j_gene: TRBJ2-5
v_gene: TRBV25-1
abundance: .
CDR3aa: CASSDPSGSPPGETQYF
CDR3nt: TGTGCCAGCAGTGACCCTAGCGGGAGCCCCCCGGGAGAGACCCAGTACTTC

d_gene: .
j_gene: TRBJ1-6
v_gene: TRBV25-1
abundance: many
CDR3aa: CASSEWGGSSYNSPLHF
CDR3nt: TGTGCCAGCAGTGAATGGGGGGGAAGCTCCTATAATTCACCCCTCCACTTT

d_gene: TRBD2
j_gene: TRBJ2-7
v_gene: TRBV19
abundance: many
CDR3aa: CASSTPWSSGSGEQYF
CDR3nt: TGTGCCAGTAGTACCCCCTGGTCTAGCGGGAGCGGCGAGCAGTACTTC

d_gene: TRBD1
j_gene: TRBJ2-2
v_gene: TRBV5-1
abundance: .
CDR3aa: CASSFDKTGGFGELFF
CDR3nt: TGCGCCAGCAGCTTCGATAAGACAGGGGGCTTCGGGGAGCTGTTTTTT

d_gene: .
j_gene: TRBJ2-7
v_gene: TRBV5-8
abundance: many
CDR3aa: CASSPDGTSPYEQYF
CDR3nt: TGTGCCAGCAGCCCCGATGGGACCTCCCCCTACGAGCAGTACTTC

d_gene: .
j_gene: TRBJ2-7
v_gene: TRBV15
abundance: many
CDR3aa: CATSRTGAYEQYF
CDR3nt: TGTGCCACCAGCAGAACCGGGGCCTACGAGCAGTACTTC

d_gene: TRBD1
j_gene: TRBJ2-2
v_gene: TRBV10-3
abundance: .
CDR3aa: CAISGGTGNTGELFF
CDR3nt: TGTGCCATCAGTGGTGGGACAGGGAACACCGGGGAGCTGTTTTTT

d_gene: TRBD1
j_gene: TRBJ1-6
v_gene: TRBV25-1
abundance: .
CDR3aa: CASSEYQGTGDIGSPLHF
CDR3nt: TGCGCCAGCAGTGAATACCAGGGGACAGGGGATATAGGTTCACCCCTCCACTTT

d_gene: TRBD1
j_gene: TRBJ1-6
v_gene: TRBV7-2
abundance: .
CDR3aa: CASSLGQGGSPHHF
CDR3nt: TGTGCCAGCAGCTTAGGACAGGGAGGCTCACCCCACCACTTT

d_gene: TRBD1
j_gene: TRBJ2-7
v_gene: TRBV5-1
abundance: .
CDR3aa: CASSAKDRDSYEQYF
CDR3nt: TGCGCCAGCAGCGCTAAAGACAGGGACTCCTACGAGCAGTACTTC

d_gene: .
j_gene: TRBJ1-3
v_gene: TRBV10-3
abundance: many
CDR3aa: CASSDGTRLTGNTIYF
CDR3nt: TGTGCCAGCAGTGACGGGACAAGACTTACTGGAAACACCATATATTTT

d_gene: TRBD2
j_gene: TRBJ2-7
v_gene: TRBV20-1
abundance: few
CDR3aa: CSARFSGRSYEQYF
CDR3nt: TGCAGTGCTAGGTTTAGCGGGAGGTCCTACGAGCAGTACTTC

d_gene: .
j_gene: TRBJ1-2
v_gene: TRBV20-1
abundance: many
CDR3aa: CSATDVASPDYGYTF
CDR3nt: TGCAGTGCTACCGACGTCGCATCACCTGACTATGGCTACACCTTC

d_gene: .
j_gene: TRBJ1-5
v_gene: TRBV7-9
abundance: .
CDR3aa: CASSLDSPTF
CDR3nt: TGTGCCAGCAGCTTAGACAGCCCCACTTTT

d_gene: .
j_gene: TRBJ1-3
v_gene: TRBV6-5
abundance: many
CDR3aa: CASSYAGSGNTIYF
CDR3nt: TGTGCCAGCAGTTACGCAGGCTCTGGAAACACCATATATTTT

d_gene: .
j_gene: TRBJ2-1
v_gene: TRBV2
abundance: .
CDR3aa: CASSLGIYYEQFF
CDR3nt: TGTGCCAGCAGTTTAGGAATTTACTACGAGCAGTTCTTC

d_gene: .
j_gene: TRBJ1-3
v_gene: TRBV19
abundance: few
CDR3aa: CAILLLYSGNTIYF
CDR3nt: TGTGCCATTTTGTTACTATACTCTGGAAACACCATATATTTT